This paragraph reports one T cell receptor beta chain. Its antigen is currently unknown. Generated by immunoSEQ multiplex PCR, the TCRdb table keeps only in-frame clones and is missing some. Altogether under 200,000 clones are present, approximately 90% being singletons, with the ten largest covering approximately 26%. The sample belongs to a study of T cell responses to AZD1222 COVID-19 vaccine. Study conclusions and caveats: Nearly half of spike-specific TCRs reportedly target unmutated variant regions.

CDR3 length: 16 amino acids. Germline CDR1 and CDR2: SGHDT and YYEEEE. V was cut by 4 bases and J by 4 bases, with 17 bases left in between. This sequence originates from an adult who received the AZD1222 COVID-19 vaccine. Here the sequenced sample was peripheral blood, taken 28 days after the second AZD1222 dose. The chain combines TRBV5-6 with TRBJ1-4; D is possibly TRBD1 (6 bases). The CDR3 here is CASSQKYREVNEKLFF. CDR3 DNA: TGTGCCAGCAGCCAAAAATACAGGGAAGTTAATGAAAAACTGTTTTTT.